This TCR beta chain derives from a study of cytomegalovirus exposure and HLA in healthy donors. Study findings and constraints: The authors confirmed in vitro that a few CMV-associated chains were specific for CMV antigens. Later analysis demonstrated an association between a missense DCLRE1C variant and TCR beta V- and J-gene trimming.

CDR1 is GTSNPN and CDR2 is SVGIG in the germline V gene (reference sequence). V lost 2 bases and J 4 bases, leaving 11 bases between the germline ends. The CDR3 extends over 13 amino acids. Details on this clone: Its target is not known.

Both 60 Vbeta primers and 13 Jbeta primers went into the PCR. Produced via immunoSEQ multiplex PCR; TCRdb's table is partial and in-frame only. This table holds some 180,000 clones, roughly a tenth found once. This chain joins TRBV30 and TRBJ1-2; D is ambiguous. This sequence originates from a woman aged 25-40 years in good health and CMV-seropositive. Sequences were obtained from PBMCs. CDR3 bases: TGTGCCTGGAGTAGCGACGTATCCTATGGCTACACCTTC. The encoded protein is CAWSSDVSYGYTF.